This paragraph covers one T cell receptor beta chain sequence. The entry originates in a study of blood T cell repertoires in COVID-19. Study overall: Researchers got acute and convalescent COVID-19 samples from the United States, Italy and Spain. PBMCs, B-cell-depleted T cells, or T cells provided the cDNA or gDNA that made up the material.

Germline CDR1 reads MNHEY; CDR2 reads SVGAGI. V lost 2 bases to trimming and J lost 6 bases, with 11 bases between them. The CDR3 covers 15 residues. In the source study's methods: Amplifying reference gene primers gave estimates of nucleated cell counts. TCRdb keeps only in-frame clones here, not all; method: immunoSEQ multiplex PCR. V and J calls and clone size are given by that table; D and trimming were obtained from the DNA. The sample carries 190,000 or so clones, around nine tenths recorded once. This clonotype was obtained from a man aged 35-49 years with active or convalescent COVID-19. Sequencing input: peripheral blood. The rearrangement joins TRBV6-5 to TRBJ1-6; D perhaps matches TRBD1 (5 bases). CDR3 amino acids: CASSYPREGNSPLHF. The CDR3 bases are TGTGCCAGCAGTTACCCCAGGGAGGGTAATTCACCCCTCCACTTT.